This T cell receptor (beta chain) was obtained from a study of beta chain features in type 1 diabetes. Broader study findings: Any PCR bias toward short templates would affect both groups alike.

This clone was counted only a few times. Its antigen is not identified. Reverse transcription of all isolated RNA meant that expressed TCRB transcripts were sequenced. Deep immunoSEQ sequencing covered naive, central memory and regulatory T cell samples. Only in-frame clones appear in the TCRdb table, and some are missing; sequencing was by immunoSEQ multiplex PCR. Of hundreds of thousands of clones listed, approximately 30% are singletons. Sequencing was performed on naive CD4+ T cells from blood. The receptor was isolated from a man aged 18 to 30 in good health.

CDR3: CATKDGNYEQYF. The CDR3 bases are TGTGCCACCAAGGACGGGAACTACGAGCAGTACTTC. The chain combines TRBV19 with TRBJ2-7; D perhaps matches TRBD2 (5 bases). Germline V CDR1 and CDR2: LNHDA, SQIVND (reference sequence). The CDR3 is made up of 12 amino acids. Trimming shortened V by 10 bases and J by 3 bases, and 13 bases separated the two germline ends.